Sequencing of this TCR beta chain was carried out in a study of PD-L1 blockade in urothelial cancer (TCRdb year 2017). About the full investigation: Every patient began therapy in 2014 and was given atezolizumab 1,200 mg intravenously every 3 weeks. Twenty-five of 29 patients were males with bladder-origin urothelial cancer, and about 60% of the roughly 30 reported a prior smoking history. Patients had an ECOG performance status of 0 or 1 and had received between 0 and 3 prior chemotherapy regimens. Blood samples were analyzed at 3 weeks after treatment start (second dose) and at 6 weeks after treatment start. Blood samples gave a median of approximately 150,000 T cells and 80,000 or so unique TCRs, with a median clonality of 0.080. The study, an exploratory multi-omic analysis, examined somatic, immune and clinical correlates of response to PD-L1 blockade with atezolizumab in urothelial cancer. Pretreatment tumor samples, along with matched peripheral blood collected serially before and after atezolizumab treatment, underwent TCR sequencing. Durable clinical benefit was defined as a progression-free survival longer than 6 months, and TCR features were additionally tested against progression-free survival and overall survival. In the same patients, pretreatment tumors underwent whole exome sequencing and RNA sequencing in addition to TCR sequencing. Durable clinical benefit was achieved by nine patients but not by the remaining 20. Pretreatment blood TCR-seq was available for 30 or so patients, at least one posttreatment blood collection was obtained for about 24 patients, and tumor TCR-seq was available for about 24 patients. Broad study findings and their caveats: Because the sample size was small (n ≈ 27) and many exploratory analyses were performed, the results are intended to be hypothesis-generating. Improved progression-free and overall survival was associated with having pretreatment peripheral blood TCR clonality below the median. At 3 weeks after the start of treatment, tumor-associated TCR clones in peripheral blood had expanded more in patients with durable benefit (n of about 22, p = 0.022).

Each PCR received spiked-in synthetic TCR analog templates so that absolute template abundance could be estimated from read counts. The immunoSEQ assay was used to amplify TCRbeta CDR3 regions from genomic DNA with bias-controlled V and J gene primers. Sequencing of rearranged TCRbeta segments was performed at approximately 20X coverage. Regarding the original processing steps: Clustering was used to correct sequencing errors, and CDR3s were annotated against IMGT so that V, D and J genes could be assigned. Only productive TCRbeta rearrangements were used in downstream analyses, excluding out-of-frame or stop-codon sequences. To compute clonality, Shannon entropy was normalized by the log of the number of unique productive sequences and then subtracted from one. Fisher's exact test with Benjamini-Hochberg correction, using a cutoff of adjusted p below 0.01, was how clones that differed between time points or between blood and tumor were identified. TCRdb limited this immuneACCESS table to in-frame rearrangements with V and J called. A share of clones is missing; checked studies link under half to unresolved V genes, and the rest is unexplained. V, J and clone size derive from that table, while D and trimming were established from the DNA sequence. The sample records some 51,000 clones, 88% of which are singletons. The ten largest clones add up to 2% to 3% of the sample.

The count of this clone is one. Its antigen has not been determined. Within one base of it there is no much larger clone, and no base qualities were kept. CDR1 and CDR2 were assigned from the germline V gene as SGHVS and FQNEAQ. V is shortened by 1 base, J by 5 bases, and the region joining them spans 12 bases. Measured from the cysteine to the phenylalanine, the CDR3 is 14 residues long. This entry keeps only the CDR3 DNA: 42 bases, framed from base 1. The label giving this sample's time point can be read as: peripheral blood 6 weeks after treatment start. A cohort of 30 or so patients with locally advanced or metastatic urothelial carcinoma, treated at Memorial Sloan Kettering on a trial protocol, was included. Peripheral blood mononuclear cells were collected pretreatment and during treatment, at between 1 and 8 total time points per patient. The Qiagen DNeasy Blood extraction kit was used to purify genomic DNA from total PBMCs and tumor samples. PBMCs were collected pretreatment and during treatment and were isolated and stored as previously described.

Source: PBMCs, taken around atezolizumab (anti-PD-L1) treatment. The origin of this receptor is a man aged 55 to 70 with urothelial cancer. The sequence is built from TRBV7-8 and TRBJ2-7, with the D gene not confidently named. The bases are TGTGCCAGCAGCTTAGGAGGTAGTTCAAACGAGCAGTACTTC. This translates into CASSLGGSSNEQYF.